The entry that follows covers one T cell receptor beta chain sequence. This CDR3 is built from 16 residues. The germline gives CDR1 SGHDN, CDR2 FVKESK. Trimming cost V 1 base and J 0 bases; bases outside gene matches: 2. This sample is part of a study of CD8 T cells in Susac syndrome. RNA amounts of about 0.45 to 1 ug underwent reverse transcription with random hexamers. TCRdb processed the immunoSEQ multiplex PCR reads anew with MiXCR; each CDR3 protein has one entry. The sample shows approximately 22,000 distinct CDR3 sequences, 93% of them seen only once. This chain links TRBV14 with TRBJ2-2, with TRBD1 matching 7 bases. The sample was CD8+ T cells from PBMCs. This TCR was sampled from a human donor in good health. CDR3 amino acids: CASSQGGTANTGELFF. The CDR3 DNA sequence: TGTGCCAGCAGCCAAGGGGGGACAGCGAACACCGGGGAGCTGTTTTTT.